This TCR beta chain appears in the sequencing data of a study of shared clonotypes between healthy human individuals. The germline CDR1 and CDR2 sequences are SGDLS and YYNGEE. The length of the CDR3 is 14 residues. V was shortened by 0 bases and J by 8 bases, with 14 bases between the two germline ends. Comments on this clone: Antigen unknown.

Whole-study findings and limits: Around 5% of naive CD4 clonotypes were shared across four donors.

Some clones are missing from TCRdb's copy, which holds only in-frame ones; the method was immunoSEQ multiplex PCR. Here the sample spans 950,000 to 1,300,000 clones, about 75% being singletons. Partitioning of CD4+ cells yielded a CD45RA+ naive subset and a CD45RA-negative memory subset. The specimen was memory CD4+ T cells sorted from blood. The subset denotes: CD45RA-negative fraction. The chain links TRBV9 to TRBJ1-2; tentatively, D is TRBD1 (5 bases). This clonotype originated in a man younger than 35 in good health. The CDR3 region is CASSVGSGTFGYTF. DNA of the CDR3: TGTGCCAGCAGCGTAGGATCCGGGACCTTCGGCTACACCTTC.